This passage covers 13 T cell receptor beta chains from one sample sequenced in a study of blood T cell repertoires in COVID-19. Libraries were prepared by immunoSEQ multiplex PCR; TCRdb keeps only in-frame clonotypes and omits some of them. Here the sample spans around 110,000 clones, approximately 87% being singletons. The specimen was peripheral blood. Source of these receptors: a man aged 25-45 years with acute or convalescent COVID-19.

J is TRBJ1-1 and V is TRBV28; D gene ambiguous. Trimming removed 2 bases from V and 1 base from J, with 5 bases in between. Germline CDR1 reads MDHEN; CDR2 reads SYDVKM. The CDR3 extends over 13 amino acids. CDR3: CASSLSRNTEAFF. For the CDR3, the DNA is TGTGCCAGCAGTTTAAGCCGGAACACTGAAGCTTTCTTT.

CDR3 nucleotides: TGTGCCAGCAGCTTAAAGCCCAGGGACAGCGAAGCTAACTATGGCTACACCTTC. Translated: CASSLKPRDSEANYGYTF. The chain carries TRBV7-3 and TRBJ1-2; TRBD1 agrees at 7 bases. Germline V gene data show CDR1 as SGHTA and CDR2 as FQGTGA. Trimming at V came to 1 base and at J to 0 bases, leaving 11 bases not matched to a gene. The CDR3 is 18 amino acids.

This chain joins TRBV6-2 or TRBV6-3 and TRBJ1-2; maybe TRBD1 (5 bases). The CDR3 totals 11 residues. Trimming cost V 5 bases and J 6 bases, with 7 bases left between them. Per germline, CDR1 MNHEY and CDR2 SVGEGT. The CDR3 spells CASSQGDGYTF. CDR3 sequence (DNA): TGTGCCAGCAGTCAAGGGGATGGCTACACCTTC.

The V gene is TRBV18, the J gene TRBJ2-2, with D possibly matching TRBD2 (5 bases). CDR1 and CDR2 (germline): KGHSH, LQKENI. CDR3 length: 16 amino acids. V gave up 3 bases and J gave up 2 bases, with 13 bases separating them. The CDR3 DNA sequence: TGTGCCAGCTCACCCCAGAGACGGACTAACACCGGGGAGCTGTTTTTT. Translated: CASSPQRRTNTGELFF. Full variable domain (missing parts from reference TRBV18 and TRBJ2-2): NAGVMQNPRHLVRRRGQEARLRCSPMKGHSHVYWYRQLPEEGLKFMVYLQKENIIDESGMPKERFSAEFPKEGPSILRIQQVVRGDSAAYFCASSPQRRTNTGELFFGEGSRLTVL.

This clone was found once. V is TRBV5-5 and J is TRBJ2-7; TRBD1 is a possible D gene (6 bases). In germline, CDR1 is SGHKS, CDR2 YYEKEE (reference sequence). The CDR3 contains 13 residues. V lost 7 bases to trimming and J lost 2 bases, with 13 bases between them. The chain's CDR3 is CASGSTGTYEQYV. DNA for the CDR3: TGTGCCAGCGGATCTACAGGGACCTACGAGCAGTACGTC.

V and J are TRBV29-1 and TRBJ1-1, with TRBD1 matching over 8 bases. With V trimmed by 3 bases and J by 6 bases, 3 bases remained unmatched. CDR3 length equals 12 residues. The germline CDR1 and CDR2 sequences are SQVTM and ANQGSEA. The CDR3 reads CSVEDRVAEAFF. In nucleotides, the CDR3 is TGCAGCGTTGAGGACAGGGTGGCTGAAGCTTTCTTT. Complete variable domain (other parts from reference TRBV29-1 and TRBJ1-1): SAVISQKPSRDICQRGTSLTIQCQVDSQVTMMFWYRQQPGQSLTLIATANQGSEATYESGFVIDKFPISRPNLTFSTLTVSNMSPEDSSIYLCSVEDRVAEAFFGQGTRLTVV.

The chain couples TRBV2 to TRBJ2-7, with TRBD1 as a possible D gene (6 bases). Between the trimmed V and J ends, which lost 4 bases and 7 bases, there was a span of 11 bases. CDR3 size: 12 residues. Germline values: CDR1 SNHLY, CDR2 FYNNEI. The CDR3 bases are TGTGCCAGCAGTGGAGACAGGTATGAGCAGTACGTC. It yields the protein CASSGDRYEQYV.

The rearrangement links TRBV6-5 to TRBJ1-2; 9 positions match TRBD1. CDR1 and CDR2 from the germline V gene are MNHEY and SVGAGI. J lost 7 bases, V lost 6 bases, and 6 bases had no gene match. The CDR3 length is 13 residues. The CDR3 spells CASSAGTGLGYTF. CDR3 nucleotides: TGTGCCAGCAGCGCCGGGACAGGGCTTGGCTACACCTTC.

The V gene is TRBV6-5, the J gene TRBJ2-7, with D possibly TRBD1 on 5 matching bases. V was shortened by 4 bases and J by 3 bases, with 10 bases between the two germline ends. This CDR3 has 13 residues. CDR1 is MNHEY, CDR2 SVGAGI, per germline. The CDR3, as DNA: TGTGCCAGCAGTTCAGGGCCACTCTACGAGCAGTACTTC. Encoded protein: CASSSGPLYEQYF.

The chain has TRBV4-3 and TRBJ1-2; TRBD1 matches at 10 bases. This CDR3 comprises 15 residues. Germline lookup yields CDR1 LGHNA and CDR2 YSLEER. V was clipped by 0 bases and J by 6 bases; unmatched bases: 4. The CDR3 sequence: CASSQEIGTGDGYTF. The CDR3 DNA sequence: TGCGCCAGCAGCCAAGAGATTGGGACAGGGGATGGCTACACCTTC.

V gene TRBV9 combines with J gene TRBJ1-4; D might be TRBD1 (5 bases). Looked up from germline, CDR1 is SGDLS and CDR2 is YYNGEE. V lost 4 bases to trimming and J lost 4 bases, with 20 bases between them. The CDR3 extends over 17 amino acids. The CDR3 nucleotides are TGTGCCAGCAGCCCCCGAGGCCGGCGGGGCCTTAATGAAAAACTGTTTTTT. This sequence encodes CASSPRGRRGLNEKLFF.

This clone was seen a few times. The genes are TRBV21-1 and TRBJ2-7; the table's D call, TRBD2, was not checked against the DNA. TRBV21-1 is a known pseudogene. This CDR3 contains 17 residues. CDR3 residues: CASTRWLPVRSSYEQYF. The CDR3, as DNA: TGTGCCAGCACCCGATGGCTCCCCGTACGGAGCTCCTACGAGCAGTACTTC.

The CDR3 DNA reads TGTGCCACCAGCAGTTCCTCGGAGCGGGAATACTATGGCTACACCTTC. Protein: CATSSSSEREYYGYTF. The chain is built from TRBV15 and TRBJ1-2; D not resolved. The CDR3 sequence is 16 residues long. Trimming pared 3 bases from V and 3 bases from J, leaving 17 bases between. Germline V lookup: CDR1 LNHNV, CDR2 YYDKDF (reference sequence).